The rows below give T cell receptor beta chains drawn from one sample of a study of shared clonotypes between healthy human individuals. Data came from immunoSEQ multiplex PCR; TCRdb stores just in-frame clones and leaves some out. The profile shows over 2 million clones, about 95% of them singletons. Material: naive CD8+ T cells sorted from blood. The receptors come from a man between 18 and 35 years old in good health. Both conserved end residues are part of each CDR3. Fields, in order: J gene, V gene, CDR3 protein.

j_call: TRBJ2-5; v_call: TRBV27; cdr3_aa: CASSQGYQETQYF
j_call: TRBJ2-3; v_call: TRBV25-1; cdr3_aa: CASSVGQGSDTQYF
j_call: TRBJ1-1; v_call: TRBV5-1; cdr3_aa: CASSLDSSGGQMNTEAFF
j_call: TRBJ2-3; v_call: TRBV12-5; cdr3_aa: CASGSPGTTVWYTQYF
j_call: TRBJ2-7; v_call: TRBV9; cdr3_aa: CASSVEGDRDDEQYF
j_call: TRBJ1-1; v_call: TRBV27; cdr3_aa: CASSFHPQGKAEAFF
j_call: TRBJ2-7; v_call: TRBV7-9; cdr3_aa: CASSLPLAGDYEQYF
j_call: TRBJ1-1; v_call: TRBV7-6; cdr3_aa: CASSLYTETEAFF
j_call: TRBJ2-7; v_call: TRBV28; cdr3_aa: CASSLQANGEQYF
j_call: TRBJ2-1; v_call: TRBV9; cdr3_aa: CASSISGNPNEQFF
j_call: TRBJ1-1; v_call: TRBV5-1; cdr3_aa: CASRMTGALNTEAFF
j_call: TRBJ2-1; v_call: TRBV11-2; cdr3_aa: CASSLRTPPTYNEQFF
j_call: TRBJ2-1; v_call: TRBV9; cdr3_aa: CASSSPQGAASYNEQFF
j_call: TRBJ1-1; v_call: TRBV11-2; cdr3_aa: CASSSTGGNTEAFF
j_call: TRBJ2-1; v_call: TRBV27; cdr3_aa: CASSGLREQFF
j_call: TRBJ2-7; v_call: TRBV28; cdr3_aa: CASSSRGPTSYEQYF
j_call: TRBJ1-1; v_call: TRBV13; cdr3_aa: CASSLGEGARTEAFF
j_call: TRBJ2-5; v_call: TRBV27; cdr3_aa: CASSLARQETQYF
j_call: TRBJ2-3; v_call: TRBV7-9; cdr3_aa: CASSLLLTGTGEYF
j_call: TRBJ2-7; v_call: TRBV28; cdr3_aa: CASSRQGAFHEQYF
j_call: TRBJ2-1; v_call: TRBV6-5; cdr3_aa: CASHDRLSSYNEQFF
j_call: TRBJ1-6; v_call: TRBV6-6; cdr3_aa: CASEGGGGNSPLHF
j_call: TRBJ1-5; v_call: TRBV27; cdr3_aa: CASSWNRDSNQPQHF
j_call: TRBJ2-2; v_call: TRBV7-9; cdr3_aa: CASSMLAGANTGELFF
j_call: TRBJ2-5; v_call: TRBV10-3; cdr3_aa: CAISDLDTQETQYF
j_call: TRBJ2-7; v_call: TRBV7-2; cdr3_aa: CASSEIGLPDTYEQYF
j_call: TRBJ2-1; v_call: TRBV7-9; cdr3_aa: CASSLGQGTSYNEQFF
j_call: TRBJ2-3; v_call: TRBV25-1; cdr3_aa: CASSERDRAGDTQYF
j_call: TRBJ2-1; v_call: TRBV13; cdr3_aa: CASSSNSFDHEQFF
j_call: TRBJ2-5; v_call: TRBV21-1; cdr3_aa: CASSKRGGQGTQYF
j_call: TRBJ2-1; v_call: TRBV27; cdr3_aa: CASSLLLGQVHNEQFF
j_call: TRBJ2-3; v_call: TRBV10-2; cdr3_aa: CASSEWALAGGTDTQYF
j_call: TRBJ2-3; v_call: TRBV10-3; cdr3_aa: CAISESARGLRSSTDTQYF
j_call: TRBJ1-5; v_call: TRBV10-3; cdr3_aa: CAISGGQGDQPQHF
j_call: TRBJ2-7; v_call: TRBV10-1; cdr3_aa: CASSESPGTSGSYEQYF
j_call: TRBJ2-7; v_call: TRBV19; cdr3_aa: CASSIVGSSYEQYF
j_call: TRBJ1-2; v_call: TRBV13; cdr3_aa: CASSSVGQIAYGYTF
j_call: TRBJ2-1; v_call: TRBV29-1; cdr3_aa: CSVEDLTNYNEQFF
j_call: TRBJ1-5; v_call: TRBV9; cdr3_aa: CASSVDSGGPQHF
j_call: TRBJ2-2; v_call: TRBV11-2; cdr3_aa: CASSPPRWLAGGVTGELFF